A selection of T cell receptor beta chains follows, all from one sample in a study of patients and donors after allogeneic stem cell transplantation. TCRdb re-analysed the RT-PCR reads in MiXCR, keeping a single row per CDR3 protein. Among about 210,000 distinct CDR3 sequences listed, 38% were seen once. The sequenced material came from blood, either unsorted or a sorted T cell fraction (not recorded which). These receptors all stem from a human donor who was either an allogeneic HSCT recipient or a stem cell or donor lymphocyte infusion donor (not recorded which). It is not recorded whose cells these are; they may come from a transplant donor. Both conserved end residues are part of each CDR3. D genes are given only for firm matches. A row's size may be missing; if present it is once, few, many or a size class.

.,.,TRBV24-1,TRBJ1-2,TGTGCCACCAGTGATGGGCGGACGACTGGCTACACCTTC,CATSDGRTTGYTF
TRBD1,.,TRBV4-1,TRBJ1-2,TGCGCCAGCAGCCCGGACAGGGGTCTCTATGGCTACACCTTC,CASSPDRGLYGYTF
.,.,TRBV6-6,TRBJ1-4,TGTGCCAGCAGGCCTCACAGGGACGAAAAACTGTTTTTT,CASRPHRDEKLFF
TRBD1,.,TRBV9,TRBJ1-5,TGTGCCAGCAGCTCAGGGACAGATAGCAATCAGCCCCAGCATTTT,CASSSGTDSNQPQHF
.,few,TRBV6-4,TRBJ1-5,TGTGCCAGCAGTGACTCGGTTAGCAATCAGCCCCAGCATTTT,CASSDSVSNQPQHF
.,.,TRBV27,TRBJ2-1,TGTGCCAGCGCGGAGGGGAGAAGCTCCTACAATGAGCAGTTCTTC,CASAEGRSSYNEQFF
.,.,TRBV15,TRBJ1-5,TGTGCCACCAGCATTGGGAGGAATCAGCCCCAGCATTTT,CATSIGRNQPQHF
.,few,TRBV29-1,TRBJ1-1,TGCAGCGCCCTGGGAGGAGGGGTGGCTGAAGCTTTCTTT,CSALGGGVAEAFF
TRBD1,.,TRBV20-1,TRBJ1-1,TGCAGTGCTAGGCGGACAGGGTTGAGATCTGAAGCTTTCTTT,CSARRTGLRSEAFF
TRBD1,.,TRBV4-2,TRBJ1-2,TGTGCCAGCAGCCCCGGACAGGGATTTAACTATGGCTACACCTTC,CASSPGQGFNYGYTF
.,.,TRBV12-3/TRBV12-4,TRBJ2-7,TGTGCCAGCAGTTTAAACGGACATTCGGACGAGCAGTACTTC,CASSLNGHSDEQYF
TRBD1,.,TRBV12-3/TRBV12-4,TRBJ1-2,TGTGCCAGCAGTTTAATGCGAATCGACAGGGGCGGGCGAGGCGGCTACACCTTC,CASSLMRIDRGGRGGYTF
.,few,TRBV13,TRBJ2-7,TGTGCCAGCAGCCGTCAAAGACAGCCATTCTACGAGCAGTACTTC,CASSRQRQPFYEQYF
.,.,TRBV20-1,TRBJ2-2,TGCAGTGCTAGGGGGGGCAGATCGGGCACCGGGGAGCTGTTTTTT,CSARGGRSGTGELFF
TRBD1,once,TRBV5-1,TRBJ2-7,TGCGCCAGCACCCTGGACAGGGGCTACGAGCAGTACTTC,CASTLDRGYEQYF
TRBD1,.,TRBV28,TRBJ2-7,TGTGCCAGCAGTAGAATCAGGGGGCAATGGAGCGAGCAGTACTTC,CASSRIRGQWSEQYF
TRBD1,.,TRBV3-1,TRBJ1-3,TGTGCCAGCAGCCAAGCGACAGGGCCAATCTCTGGAAACACCATATATTTT,CASSQATGPISGNTIYF
.,.,TRBV6-2/TRBV6-3,TRBJ2-3,TGTGCCAGCAGTTATAGAACCACAGATACGCAGTATTTT,CASSYRTTDTQYF
.,.,TRBV6-5,TRBJ2-6,TGTGCCAGCAGTTACAACAGGGCTGGGGCCAACGTCCTGACTTTC,CASSYNRAGANVLTF
.,many,TRBV12-5,TRBJ1-6,TGTGCTAGTGGTCCCCGTCCTGAAGGTCCCCTCCACTTT,CASGPRPEGPLHF
.,.,TRBV9,TRBJ1-1,TGTGCCAGCAGCGTAGCCCCAGGAGCCACTGAAGCTTTCTTT,CASSVAPGATEAFF
TRBD2,few,TRBV12-3/TRBV12-4,TRBJ2-1,TGTGCCAGCAGTCCCGTGGGACTAGGAAGTGAGCAGTTCTTC,CASSPVGLGSEQFF
.,.,TRBV5-1,TRBJ1-6,TGCGCCAGCAGCCCGGAAGGACCACGGGGTAATTCGCCCCTCCACTTT,CASSPEGPRGNSPLHF
.,.,TRBV5-1,TRBJ2-3,TGCGCCAGCAGACGGACTAGCACAGATACGCAGTATTTT,CASRRTSTDTQYF
TRBD2,.,TRBV2,TRBJ2-1,TGTGCCAGCCAGCGGGGGGGCTACAATGAGCAGTTCTTC,CASQRGGYNEQFF
TRBD1,few,TRBV5-1,TRBJ1-1,TGCGCCAGCCGCTTGATAGGACAGGGCGCCACTGAAGCTTTCTTT,CASRLIGQGATEAFF
.,.,TRBV12-3/TRBV12-4,TRBJ1-2,TGTGCCAGCAGTACGTCAGGGGCGGGCTATGGCTACACCTTC,CASSTSGAGYGYTF
.,.,TRBV3-1,TRBJ2-1,TGTGCCAGCAGCCACCGGGAAATTAAGTTCTTC,CASSHREIKFF
.,.,TRBV10-3,TRBJ2-7,TGTGCCATCAGCCGGGGGACGTCAGCCTACGAGCAGTACTTC,CAISRGTSAYEQYF
.,.,TRBV4-3,TRBJ1-2,TGCGCCAGCAGCCAAGATTCAGGGGCGGGTGGCTACACCTTC,CASSQDSGAGGYTF
.,.,TRBV29-1,TRBJ2-1,TGCAGCGTTGAATGGTCAGGGGTCGAGGTCAATGAGCAGTTCTTC,CSVEWSGVEVNEQFF
.,few,TRBV12-3/TRBV12-4,TRBJ1-1,TGTGCCAGCAGTTTGATTGGGGACACTGAAGCTTTCTTT,CASSLIGDTEAFF
.,once,TRBV21-1,TRBJ2-5,TGTGCCAGCAGCTCCATCTGGGGGGCCCAGTACTTC,CASSSIWGAQYF